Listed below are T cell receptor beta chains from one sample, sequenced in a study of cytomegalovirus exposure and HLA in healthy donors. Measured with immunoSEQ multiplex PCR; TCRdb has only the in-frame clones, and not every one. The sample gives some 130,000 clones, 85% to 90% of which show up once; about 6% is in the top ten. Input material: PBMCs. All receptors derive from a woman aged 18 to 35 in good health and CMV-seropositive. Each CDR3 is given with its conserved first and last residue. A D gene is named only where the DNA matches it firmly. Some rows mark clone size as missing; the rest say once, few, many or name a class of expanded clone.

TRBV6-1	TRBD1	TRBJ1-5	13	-	TGTGCCAGTAAACAGGGGAGTCGGCAGCCCCAGCATTTT	CASKQGSRQPQHF
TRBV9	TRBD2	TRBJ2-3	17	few	TGTGCCAGCAGCGTAGGGGATAGCGGGAGTGCCACAGATACGCAGTATTTT	CASSVGDSGSATDTQYF
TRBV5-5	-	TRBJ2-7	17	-	TGTGCCAGCAGCTTGGGGGGGCGTACTGACCCCAACCACGAGCAGTACTTC	CASSLGGRTDPNHEQYF
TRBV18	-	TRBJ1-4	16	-	TGTGCCAGCTCGGAAAGTCGGACTGCAACTAATGAAAAACTGTTTTTT	CASSESRTATNEKLFF
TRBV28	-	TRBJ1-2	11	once	TGTGCCAGCAGCCAAGCAGGGGGCTACACCTTC	CASSQAGGYTF
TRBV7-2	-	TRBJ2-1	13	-	TGTGCCAGCAGCTTGACAGGCGAGAATGAGCAGTTCTTC	CASSLTGENEQFF
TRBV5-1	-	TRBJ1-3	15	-	TGCGCCAGCAGCCCCGAGTCCCGGGCTGGAAACACCATATATTTT	CASSPESRAGNTIYF
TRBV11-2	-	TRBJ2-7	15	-	TGTGCCAGCAGCTTCCCCCAGGGGATCACCTACGAGCAGTACTTC	CASSFPQGITYEQYF
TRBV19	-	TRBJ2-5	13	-	TGTGCCAGTAGTCCAGGACAACAAGAGACCCAGTACTTC	CASSPGQQETQYF
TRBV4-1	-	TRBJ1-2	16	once	TGCGCCAGCAGCCAAGATGGGGGCAGCTTTTTCTATGGCTACACCTTC	CASSQDGGSFFYGYTF
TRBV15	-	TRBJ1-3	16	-	TGTGCCACCAGCAGAGATCCAGGCGGGGCTGGAAACACCATATATTTT	CATSRDPGGAGNTIYF
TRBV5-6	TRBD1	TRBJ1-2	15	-	TGTGCCAGCAGCTTTTGGGACAGAGTTAACTATGGCTACACCTTC	CASSFWDRVNYGYTF
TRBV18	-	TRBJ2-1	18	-	TGTGCCAGCTCACCACGCCGAGAAGGGGGGGCTAACTACAATGAGCAGTTCTTC	CASSPRREGGANYNEQFF
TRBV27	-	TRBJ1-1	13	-	TGTGCCAGCAGTCACGTAGTGAACACTGAAGCTTTCTTT	CASSHVVNTEAFF
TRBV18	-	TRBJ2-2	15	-	TGTGCCAGCTCACCCCTACGGGAGACGACCGGGGAGCTGTTTTTT	CASSPLRETTGELFF
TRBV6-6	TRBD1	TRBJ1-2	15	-	TGTGCCAGCAGTTTCGGGACAGGACTTAACTATGGCTACACCTTC	CASSFGTGLNYGYTF
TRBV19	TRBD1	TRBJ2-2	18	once	TGTGCCAGTAGTTACTCCGGGACAGCAGTACCAGCTACCGGGGAGCTGTTTTTT	CASSYSGTAVPATGELFF
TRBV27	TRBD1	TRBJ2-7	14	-	TGTGCCAGCACACTCTCAGGGGGTACCTACGAGCAGTACTTC	CASTLSGGTYEQYF
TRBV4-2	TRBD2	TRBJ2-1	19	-	TGTGCCAGCAGCCAAAAGGGGACTAGCGGGATTAGCTCCTACAATGAGCAGTTCTTC	CASSQKGTSGISSYNEQFF
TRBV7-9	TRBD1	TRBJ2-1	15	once	TGTGCCAGCAGCTTCCCCGGGACAGGTCTGGATGAGCAGTTCTTC	CASSFPGTGLDEQFF
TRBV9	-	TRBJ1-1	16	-	TGTGCCAGCAGCGTAGAAGGTACAATCGGGGACACTGAAGCTTTCTTT	CASSVEGTIGDTEAFF
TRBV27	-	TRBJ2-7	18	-	TGTGCCAGCAGTTCCACCCGCCTTCTGACTAAGAGCTCCTACGAGCAGTACTTC	CASSSTRLLTKSSYEQYF
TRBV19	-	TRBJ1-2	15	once	TGTGCCAGTAGTGCCCCCGGGGGTCAGACCTATGGCTACACCTTC	CASSAPGGQTYGYTF
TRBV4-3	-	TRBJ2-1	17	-	TGCGCCAGCAGCCAAGTTTCAGTGGGACAAGTTTTTAATGAGCAGTTCTTC	CASSQVSVGQVFNEQFF
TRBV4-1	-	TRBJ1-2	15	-	TGCGCCAGCAGCCCGAGACAAGCACCGGCCGAGGGCTACACCTTC	CASSPRQAPAEGYTF
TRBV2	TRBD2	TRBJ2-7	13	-	TGTGCCAGCACGGGGGGGTACTCCTACGAGCAGTACTTC	CASTGGYSYEQYF
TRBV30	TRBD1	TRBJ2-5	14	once	TGTGCCTGGAGTGTGTCAGGGGGCGGGAAGACCCAGTACTTC	CAWSVSGGGKTQYF
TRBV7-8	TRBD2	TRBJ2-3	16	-	TGTGCCAGCAGCGACGGGACTAGCGGCCAAACAGATACGCAGTATTTT	CASSDGTSGQTDTQYF
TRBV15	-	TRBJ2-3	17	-	TGTGCCACCAGCTTCTCCAGGGCTAGCGAACTGGCAGATACGCAGTATTTT	CATSFSRASELADTQYF
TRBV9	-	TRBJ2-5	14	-	TGTGCCAGCAGCGAGGGGGACACCCAAGAGACCCAGTACTTC	CASSEGDTQETQYF
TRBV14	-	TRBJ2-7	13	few	TGTGCCAGCAGTTACGGGTCTTCCTACGAGCAGTACTTC	CASSYGSSYEQYF
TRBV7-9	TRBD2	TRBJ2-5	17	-	TGTGCCAGCAGCCACAAACACAGTAGCGGGAGGCAGATGGCCCAGTACTTC	CASSHKHSSGRQMAQYF
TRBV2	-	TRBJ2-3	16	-	TGTGCCAGCAGTGATGAGGGACTGGGACTTACAGATACGCAGTATTTT	CASSDEGLGLTDTQYF
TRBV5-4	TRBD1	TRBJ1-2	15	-	TGTGCCGGCTCTAACCCGGGACAGCGATTCGGGGGCTACACCTTC	CAGSNPGQRFGGYTF
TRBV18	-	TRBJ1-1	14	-	TGTGCCAGCTCACCACGGACAGTGAACACTGAAGCTTTCTTT	CASSPRTVNTEAFF
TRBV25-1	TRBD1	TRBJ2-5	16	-	TGTGCCAGCAGTGCCCGGACAGGGCGGTGGCAAGAGACCCAGTACTTC	CASSARTGRWQETQYF
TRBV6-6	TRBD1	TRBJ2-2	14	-	TGTGCCAGCAGCCTGGGACAGGGGACCGGGGAGCTGTTTTTT	CASSLGQGTGELFF
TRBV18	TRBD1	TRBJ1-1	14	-	TGTGCCAGCTCGCGAACAGGGGGAGAAACTGAAGCTTTCTTT	CASSRTGGETEAFF
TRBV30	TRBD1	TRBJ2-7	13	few	TGTGCCTGGAGGGGACAGGGAAACCTAGAGCAGTACTTC	CAWRGQGNLEQYF
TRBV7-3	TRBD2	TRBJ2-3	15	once	TGTGCCAGCAGCCGAAGCGGGGGGGCCGCAGATACGCAGTATTTT	CASSRSGGAADTQYF